This TCR beta chain derives from a study of T cells in localized non-small cell lung cancer. Germline-derived CDR1 and CDR2 are GTSNPN and SVGIG (reference sequence). V was cut by 0 bases and J by 4 bases, with 6 bases left in between. The CDR3 extends over 12 amino acids. Measured with immunoSEQ multiplex PCR; TCRdb has only the in-frame clones, and not every one. Here the sample spans 26,000 or so clones, roughly 90% being singletons. Material: peripheral blood, obtained before any cancer treatment. The rearrangement links TRBV30 to TRBJ1-1; the D is unclear. The sequence was collected from a woman aged 18 to 49 with stage I lung adenocarcinoma. CDR3 sequence reads: CAWSVHLTEAFF. In nucleotides, the CDR3 is TGTGCCTGGAGTGTACACCTCACTGAAGCTTTCTTT.